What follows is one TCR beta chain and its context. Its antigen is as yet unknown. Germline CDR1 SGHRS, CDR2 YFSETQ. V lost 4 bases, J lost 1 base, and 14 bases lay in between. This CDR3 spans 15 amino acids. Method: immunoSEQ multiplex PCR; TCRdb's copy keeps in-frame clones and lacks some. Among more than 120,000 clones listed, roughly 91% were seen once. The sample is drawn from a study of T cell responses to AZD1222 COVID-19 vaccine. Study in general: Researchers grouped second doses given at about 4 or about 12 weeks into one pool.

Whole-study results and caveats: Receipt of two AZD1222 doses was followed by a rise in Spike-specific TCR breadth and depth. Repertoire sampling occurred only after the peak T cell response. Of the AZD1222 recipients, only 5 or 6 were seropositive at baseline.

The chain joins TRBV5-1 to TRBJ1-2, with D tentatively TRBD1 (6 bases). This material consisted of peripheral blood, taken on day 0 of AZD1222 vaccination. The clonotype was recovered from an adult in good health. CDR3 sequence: CASSTGQSDNYGYTF. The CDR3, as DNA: TGCGCCAGCAGCACTGGACAGTCTGATAACTATGGCTACACCTTC.